This T cell receptor (beta chain) was retrieved from a study of T-cell reconstitution after alpha-beta-depleted transplantation in children. TCRbeta library preparation incorporated unique molecular identifiers. TCRdb reprocessed the PCR reads via MiXCR and lists one record per CDR3 protein. The sample includes some 590,000 distinct CDR3 sequences, roughly a tenth seen only once; the top ten take roughly 4%. This clonotype was picked up a small number of times. Germline V gives CDR1 SGDLS, CDR2 YYNGEE. Trimming removed 3 bases at V and 0 bases at J, with 10 bases between. This CDR3 is built from 15 residues.

The clonotype originates from a human donor who donated a stem cell graft to a child with acute myeloid leukemia. Sequencing used PBMCs from the stem cell graft donor, obtained from the stem cell graft. The rearrangement links TRBV9 to TRBJ1-3; possibly TRBD1 for D (6 bases). CDR3 region: CASSETGSSGNTIYF. CDR3 bases: TGTGCCAGCAGCGAGACAGGTTCCTCTGGAAACACCATATATTTT. Supplemented by reference TRBV9 and TRBJ1-3, the full variable domain reads DSGVTQTPKHLITATGQRVTLRCSPRSGDLSVYWYQQSLDQGLQFLIQYYNGEERAKGNILERFSAQQFPDLHSELNLSSLELGDSALYFCASSETGSSGNTIYFGEGSWLTVV.